The 9 T cell receptor beta chains below were found in one sample sequenced in a study of CD8+ T cells in alopecia areata. RNA was extracted and reverse transcribed into cDNA as the sequencing template. The assay was immunoSEQ multiplex PCR, and TCRdb's table has in-frame clones only and misses some. Among fewer than 200,000 clones listed, 50% to 75% were seen once. The material sequenced was CD4+ T cells sorted from blood, taken at week 0. All receptors derive from a human donor with alopecia areata.

CDR3 loop: CAWRAKDRVNYGYTF. Written as DNA, the CDR3 is TGTGCCTGGAGGGCCAAAGACAGGGTAAACTATGGCTACACCTTC. This chain uses TRBV30 with TRBJ1-2, with TRBD1 matching over 7 bases. Losses at the gene ends were 3 bases for V and 2 bases for J; bases not matched to a gene: 9. CDR3 length equals 15 residues. CDR1 and CDR2 from the germline V gene are GTSNPN and SVGIG (reference sequence).

The CDR3 DNA sequence: TGCAGCGCTGTGACAGCTAACGACTATGGCTACACCTTC. Its protein is CSAVTANDYGYTF. This sequence joins TRBV29-1 and TRBJ1-2; perhaps TRBD1 as D (5 bases). Germline V gives CDR1 SQVTM, CDR2 ANQGSEA. The CDR3 has 13 residues. V shed 7 bases and J shed 3 bases, with 15 bases lying between them.

The CDR3: CASSLANRAYEQFF. CDR3 coding DNA: TGCGCCAGCAGCTTGGCCAACAGGGCGTATGAGCAGTTCTTC. V usage is TRBV5-1 and J usage is TRBJ2-1; perhaps TRBD1 as D (6 bases). The V end lost 0 bases, the J end lost 8 bases, and 12 bases lay between the germline ends. The CDR3 totals 14 residues. Per the germline V gene, CDR1 is SGHRS and CDR2 is YFSETQ.

The V gene is TRBV5-1, the J gene TRBJ2-5, with TRBD1 identical over 8 bases. V lost 4 bases and J lost 5; bases outside the gene matches: 7. Germline-derived CDR1 and CDR2 are SGHRS and YFSETQ. The length of the CDR3 is 14 residues. CDR3 nucleotides: TGCGCCAGCAGCCCGGACAGGGAGCGGGAGACCCAGTACTTC. Encoded protein: CASSPDRERETQYF.

A single count supports this clone. The gene calls are TRBV2 and TRBJ1-5; D perhaps matches TRBD1 (5 bases). The V and J ends lost 5 bases and 0 bases respectively, with 11 bases between them. The CDR3 is 15 residues long. Germline CDR1 and CDR2: SNHLY and FYNNEI. The CDR3 protein is CASSIDSHSNQPQHF. The DNA of the CDR3 is TGTGCCAGCAGTATCGACAGTCATAGCAATCAGCCCCAGCATTTT. Filled out from reference TRBV2 and TRBJ1-5, the complete variable domain reads EPEVTQTPSHQVTQMGQEVILRCVPISNHLYFYWYRQILGQKVEFLVSFYNNEISEKSEIFDDQFSVERPDGSNFTLKIRSTKLEDSAMYFCASSIDSHSNQPQHFGDGTRLSIL.

The chain combines TRBV5-1 with TRBJ2-5, with TRBD1 as a possible D gene (6 bases). V was cut by 0 bases and J by 3 bases, with 9 bases left in between. Germline CDR1 reads SGHRS; CDR2 reads YFSETQ. This CDR3 has 14 residues. The CDR3 DNA sequence: TGCGCCAGCAGCTTGGGACAGGTGAAAGAGACCCAGTACTTC. This translates into CASSLGQVKETQYF.

The chain joins TRBV11-2 to TRBJ2-5; 10 bases are shared with TRBD2. Germline lookup yields CDR1 SGHAT and CDR2 FQNNGV. The CDR3 spans 15 residues. V lost 5 bases, J lost 5 bases, and 8 bases stayed unmatched. The CDR3 reads CASSPSGGLRETQYF. The CDR3 DNA reads TGTGCCAGCAGCCCTAGCGGGGGCTTACGGGAGACCCAGTACTTC.

This chain uses TRBV30 with TRBJ1-5, with 10 positions matching TRBD1. This CDR3 spans 15 amino acids. Losses at the gene ends were 2 bases for V and 4 bases for J; bases not matched to a gene: 5. The germline CDR1 and CDR2 sequences are GTSNPN and SVGIG (reference sequence). CDR3 in amino acids: CAWSMEGQGNQPQHF. For the CDR3, the DNA is TGTGCCTGGAGTATGGAGGGACAGGGGAATCAGCCCCAGCATTTT.

V gene TRBV30 combines with J gene TRBJ2-7; 7 bases are a match to TRBD1. Germline V gene sequence: CDR1 GTSNPN, CDR2 SVGIG (reference sequence). The CDR3 is 12 amino acids. The V and J ends lost 8 bases and 1 base, in that order; junction bases with no gene match: 5. For the CDR3, the DNA is TGTGCCGGCCAGGGGGTTTCCTACGAGCAGTACTTC. Its protein product is CAGQGVSYEQYF. The variable domain in full, completed from reference TRBV30 and TRBJ2-7, reads SQTIHQWPATLVQPVGSPLSLECTVEGTSNPNLYWYRQAAGRGLQLLFYSVGIGQISSEVPQNLSASRPQDRQFILSSKKLLLSDSGFYLCAGQGVSYEQYFGPGTRLTVT.